This TCR beta chain emerged from a study of T cell repertoires in cytomegalovirus infection (dated by TCRdb to about 2019). Describing the broader study: Donor HLA type was relevant to the analysis, because carriage of CMV infection together with the matching HLA type was indicated by public TCR beta signatures. Points the paper makes about the study in general: In the ex vivo response, HLA-C-restricted CMV-specific TCR beta clonotypes were dominant, and in two of eight donors the single most frequent clonotype came from this HLA-C-restricted group. In both this cohort and an independent cohort of 352 donors, the cumulative frequency of public TCR beta family members distinguished carriers of CMV infection plus the relevant HLA type.

TCRdb lists the instrument as Illumina HiSeq 1500. TCRdb reprocessed the public reads (quality trimming at Q25 with fastp, clone calling with MiXCR) and kept in-frame beta chains. Entries are consolidated by CDR3 protein sequence, retaining the most common genes and DNA. The sample table holds approximately 500,000 distinct CDR3 sequences, of which approximately 25% were seen once. The top ten constitute about 13% of the sample. Here V drops 2 bases and J drops 5 bases, and the junction holds 5 bases not matched to any gene. The germline V gene encodes CDR1 LNHDA and CDR2 SQIVND (reference sequence). Including the terminal cysteine and phenylalanine, the CDR3 comprises 15 residues. Only the CDR3 portion is preserved as DNA: 45 bases, with reading frame beginning at the first base. This clonotype turned up a few times. The antigen it binds to is not known. There are no base qualities to consult, and no much larger clone falls within one base.

The clonotype was recovered from a human donor in good health (CMV status not recorded). Some clones in this sample may be carry-over from other donors' samples. The sample comprised PBMCs. The chain is made from TRBV19 and TRBJ2-2; 7 middle bases align to TRBD2. This receptor carries the CDR3 CASSIPSGGTGELFF. In nucleotide form, the sequence is TGTGCCAGTAGTATACCTAGCGGAGGTACCGGGGAGCTGTTTTTT.